Below, one T cell receptor beta chain is given with its context. Its matching antigen is unknown. Treatment here: over 15 received Ad26.COV2.S at low or high dose, single or two shots; roughly 5 received placebo; per-sample allocation not given. The samples date from day 63 after the first vaccine or placebo injection. This record comes from a study of Ad26.COV2.S vaccination and SARS-CoV-2 variants. Points from the study as a whole: Those who received the vaccine showed greater spike-specific TCR breadth than those given placebo.

This table comes from immunoSEQ multiplex PCR, and its TCRdb copy is limited to in-frame clones, with some not included. Altogether a few hundred thousand clones are present, roughly 90% being singletons, with the ten largest covering about 5.4%. This receptor was obtained from a person between 18 and 59 years old who received the Ad26.COV2.S COVID-19 vaccine or a placebo. The sample consisted of peripheral blood, taken in a trial of Ad26.COV2.S vaccine versus placebo.

The CDR3 sequence is CASSLDRGNGQPQHF. DNA for the CDR3: TGTGCCAGCAGCTTGGACAGGGGGAATGGACAGCCCCAGCATTTT. The V and J genes are TRBV5-6 and TRBJ1-5; the match to TRBD1 covers 8 bases. There are 15 residues in the CDR3. Unmatched junction bases numbered 6, after V lost 0 bases and J lost 7 bases. The germline V gene has CDR1 SGHDT and CDR2 YYEEEE.